Below, 28 T cell receptor beta chains from the same sample are listed, as sequenced in a study of blood T cell repertoires in COVID-19. Repertoires were generated with immunoSEQ multiplex PCR, while TCRdb's copy carries only in-frame clones and drops some. The table has 150,000 to 200,000 clones, 84% seen once; the top ten hold roughly 20%. Input material: peripheral blood. These receptors were obtained from an elderly woman with acute or convalescent COVID-19.

The CDR3: CASSSRELAGSYNEQFF. CDR3 sequence (DNA): TGCGCCAGCAGCTCCCGCGAACTAGCGGGCTCCTACAATGAGCAGTTCTTC. J is TRBJ2-1 and V is TRBV5-1; 9 bases are a match to TRBD2. Germline V gene sequence: CDR1 SGHRS, CDR2 YFSETQ. V lost 3 bases and J lost 0; bases outside the gene matches: 7. The CDR3 extends over 17 amino acids.

The CDR3 region is CASSAGGVNYGYTF. CDR3 nucleotides: TGCGCCAGCAGCGCCGGGGGAGTCAACTATGGCTACACCTTC. This chain uses TRBV5-1 with TRBJ1-2; perhaps TRBD1 as D (5 bases). The CDR3 sequence is 14 residues long. The V and J ends lost 4 bases and 2 bases respectively, with 12 bases between them. Germline loops: CDR1 SGHRS, CDR2 YFSETQ.

The genes are TRBV11-3 and TRBJ1-1; no firm D call. In germline, CDR1 is SGHNT, CDR2 YENEEA. V dropped 3 bases and J dropped 0 bases, with 5 bases sitting between them. The CDR3 totals 13 residues. The CDR3 loop reads CASSFQVNTEAFF. Written as DNA, the CDR3 is TGTGCCAGCAGCTTTCAGGTGAACACTGAAGCTTTCTTT.

The genes are TRBV4-1 and TRBJ2-2; TRBD1 matches 7 bases. This CDR3 contains 15 residues. V shed 3 bases and J 4 bases; nucleotides not matched to a gene: 5. Germline CDR1 MGHRA, CDR2 YSYEKL. The CDR3 sequence is CASSHQNRGTGELFF. CDR3 nucleotides: TGCGCCAGCAGCCACCAAAACAGGGGCACCGGGGAGCTGTTTTTT.

The V call is TRBV19, the J call TRBJ1-1; 7 bases are a match to TRBD1. Germline-derived CDR1 and CDR2 are LNHDA and SQIVND (reference sequence). The J segment lost 0 bases and the V segment lost 1 base, leaving 11 bases of the junction unmatched. The length of the CDR3 is 18 residues. The CDR3 nucleotides read TGTGCCAGTAGTATAGGAAGGGCAGGGGGGATTATGAACACTGAAGCTTTCTTT. It translates to CASSIGRAGGIMNTEAFF. The variable domain in full, with the rest retrieved from reference TRBV19 and TRBJ1-1, is DGGITQSPKYLFRKEGQNVTLSCEQNLNHDAMYWYRQDPGQGLRLIYYSQIVNDFQKGDIAEGYSVSREKKESFPLTVTSAQKNPTAFYLCASSIGRAGGIMNTEAFFGQGTRLTVV.

This sequence joins TRBV19 and TRBJ2-5, with 8 bases identical to TRBD1. The J segment lost 4 bases and the V segment lost 3 bases, leaving 7 bases of the junction unmatched. This CDR3 has 15 amino acids. Germline lookup yields CDR1 LNHDA and CDR2 SQIVND (reference sequence). The CDR3 loop is CASSITGGSLETQYF. In nucleotides, the CDR3 is TGTGCCAGTAGTATCACAGGGGGGAGTCTAGAGACCCAGTACTTC. The variable domain in full, completed from reference TRBV19 and TRBJ2-5, reads DGGITQSPKYLFRKEGQNVTLSCEQNLNHDAMYWYRQDPGQGLRLIYYSQIVNDFQKGDIAEGYSVSREKKESFPLTVTSAQKNPTAFYLCASSITGGSLETQYFGPGTRLLVL.

This rearrangement joins TRBV20-1 to TRBJ1-5; D is perhaps TRBD1 (5 bases). V lost 3 bases and J 4 bases, leaving 13 bases between the germline ends. CDR1 is DFQATT and CDR2 is SNEGSKA in the germline V gene (reference sequence). The CDR3 is 14 amino acids. CDR3 sequence: CSASGRGANQPQHF. The CDR3 DNA follows: TGCAGTGCTAGTGGGAGGGGCGCGAATCAGCCCCAGCATTTT.

V is TRBV6-2 or TRBV6-3 and J is TRBJ2-1, with 8 bases fitting TRBD1. Unmatched junction bases numbered 22, after V lost 6 bases and J lost 9 bases. This CDR3 is 18 amino acids long. CDR1 and CDR2 (germline): MNHEY, SVGEGT. The CDR3 reads CASSPRGTGPFGISEQFF. The CDR3 DNA reads TGTGCCAGCAGCCCTAGGGGGACAGGACCCTTTGGAATCAGTGAGCAGTTCTTC.

In this sample, this clone turned up a few times. The chain employs TRBV5-5 and TRBJ1-4; TRBD1 aligns across 9 bases. J was trimmed by 5 bases and V by 7 bases; bases with no gene match: 15. Per the germline V gene, CDR1 is SGHKS and CDR2 is YYEKEE (reference sequence). The CDR3 extends over 17 amino acids. In nucleotides, the CDR3 is TGTGCCAGCGGCGGCGGGACAGGGAGGGCGCGGAATGAAAAACTGTTTTTT. Protein: CASGGGTGRARNEKLFF.

This clone was counted only a few times. For the CDR3, the DNA is TGTGCCAGCAGACCCGCACTGGGACTAGCGGGAGGCAAAACTCTCCAAGAGACCCAGTACTTC. Translation: CASRPALGLAGGKTLQETQYF. This chain uses TRBV27 with TRBJ2-5, with 15 bases aligning to TRBD2. The CDR3 is 21 amino acids. V dropped 6 bases and J dropped 1; count of bases not matched to a gene: 18. The V gene's germline CDR1 is MNHEY and CDR2 SMNVEV (reference sequence).

The V gene is TRBV7-2, the J gene TRBJ1-2; 7 bases fit TRBD1. This CDR3 comprises 17 residues. The V gene's germline CDR1 is SGHTA and CDR2 FQGNSA. J gave up 0 bases and V 1 base, and 8 bases lay outside the gene matches. The chain's CDR3 is CASSLGPLQGANYGYTF. In DNA form, the CDR3 reads TGTGCCAGCAGCTTAGGCCCTCTCCAGGGGGCTAACTATGGCTACACCTTC.

This chain connects TRBV6-6 to TRBJ2-5, with 13 bases that match TRBD2. The CDR3 sequence is 14 residues long. Germline V gives CDR1 MNHNY, CDR2 SVGAGI (reference sequence). The J segment lost 9 bases and the V segment lost 6 bases, leaving 7 bases of the junction unmatched. CDR3 region: CASSVLAGGWAQYF. The CDR3 region has the DNA TGTGCCAGCAGCGTACTAGCGGGGGGGTGGGCCCAGTACTTC.

The chain's CDR3 is CASSVEGGTYGYTF. The DNA of the CDR3 is TGTGCCAGCAGCGTAGAAGGGGGCACCTATGGCTACACCTTC. This chain uses TRBV9 with TRBJ1-2; 7 bases map to TRBD1. The CDR3 totals 14 residues. From germline, CDR1 is SGDLS and CDR2 YYNGEE. Losses at the gene ends were 0 bases for V and 4 bases for J; bases not matched to a gene: 3.

As for this clone: The sample contains more than one DNA sequence encoding this CDR3. The chain employs TRBV11-3 and TRBJ2-7; 7 positions match TRBD1. There are 13 residues in the CDR3. Germline trimming cut 6 bases from V and 2 bases from J; bases unmatched to any gene: 4. Germline CDR1 and CDR2: SGHNT and YENEEA. CDR3 protein: CASSPGTAYEQYF. The DNA of the CDR3 is TGTGCCAGCAGTCCCGGGACAGCCTACGAGCAGTACTTC.

The chain combines TRBV3-1 (or the pseudogene TRBV3-2) with TRBJ2-3; D perhaps matches TRBD2 (6 bases). The CDR3 is 14 residues long. The ends were cut back, 0 bases at V and 3 bases at J, with 7 bases in the middle. Germline V lookup: CDR1 LGHDT, CDR2 YNNKEL (reference sequence). CDR3 protein: CASSQDLATDTQYF. CDR3 bases: TGTGCCAGCAGCCAAGATCTAGCGACAGATACGCAGTATTTT.

The chain recombines TRBV6-5 with TRBJ2-7, with a tentative D call TRBD2 (6 bases). Trimming cost V 0 bases and J 4 bases, with 16 bases left between them. There are 16 residues in the CDR3. Germline assignment: CDR1 MNHEY and CDR2 SVGAGI. The DNA of the CDR3 is TGTGCCAGCAGTTACTCACCGGGAGAGGGGAAATACGAGCAGTACTTC. It translates to CASSYSPGEGKYEQYF.

The J gene is TRBJ1-2, the V gene TRBV5-1; D might be TRBD1 (5 bases). The CDR3 is 14 amino acids. The germline V gene has CDR1 SGHRS and CDR2 YFSETQ. V was clipped by 0 bases and J by 4 bases, with 10 bases between them. CDR3 nucleotides: TGCGCCAGCAGCTTGGCCCAGGGAAGCTATGGCTACACCTTC. The encoded protein is CASSLAQGSYGYTF.

This chain joins TRBV14 and TRBJ2-5; 7 bases fit TRBD1. CDR3 length: 15 residues. V lost 1 base, J lost 5 bases, and 7 bases stayed unmatched. The germline V gene encodes CDR1 SGHDN and CDR2 FVKESK. The CDR3 DNA is TGTGCCAGCAGCCAAGCCTTTCTGACAGGGGAGACCCAGTACTTC. Its translation is CASSQAFLTGETQYF.

This chain joins TRBV11-3 and TRBJ1-5, with 9 bases that match TRBD1. Germline V gene sequence: CDR1 SGHNT, CDR2 YENEEA. The CDR3 runs 15 residues. The junction had 14 bases not matched to a gene; V was cut back by 10 bases and J by 7 bases. This chain's CDR3 is CATVEGQGGWQPQHF. For the CDR3, the DNA is TGTGCCACCGTAGAGGGACAGGGAGGCTGGCAGCCCCAGCATTTT.

V is TRBV19 and J is TRBJ1-6; 8 positions agree with TRBD1. Trimming took 6 bases from V and 2 from J; bases not matched to a gene: 6. Germline V CDR1 and CDR2: LNHDA, SQIVND (reference sequence). This CDR3 has 16 amino acids. CDR3: CASSSRQGTYNSPLHF. For the CDR3, the DNA is TGTGCCAGTAGCTCCCGACAGGGGACCTATAATTCACCCCTCCACTTT.

The J gene is TRBJ2-1, the V gene TRBV19; TRBD2 matches 9 bases. CDR3 length equals 17 residues. J was trimmed by 3 bases and V by 2 bases; bases with no gene match: 8. CDR1 is LNHDA, CDR2 SQIVND, per germline (reference sequence). CDR3 sequence reads: CASSIRAGGTYYNEQFF. The CDR3 DNA reads TGTGCCAGTAGTATAAGAGCGGGAGGAACCTACTACAATGAGCAGTTCTTC.

The chain uses TRBV5-6 and TRBJ2-5; 7 nucleotides line up with TRBD2. CDR1 and CDR2 from the germline V gene are SGHDT and YYEEEE. There are 17 residues in the CDR3. Trimming at V came to 0 bases and at J to 5 bases, leaving 13 bases not matched to a gene. The CDR3 sequence is CASSLEASGMPGETQYF. The CDR3 DNA sequence: TGTGCCAGCAGCTTGGAGGCTAGCGGAATGCCAGGGGAGACCCAGTACTTC.

This chain uses TRBV14 with TRBJ1-2, with a weak D call TRBD1 (6 bases). The length of the CDR3 is 18 residues. V lost 0 bases and J 2 bases, leaving 19 bases between the germline ends. Germline V gene lookup returns CDR1 SGHDN and CDR2 FVKESK. The CDR3 spells CASSQEELRGRLNYGYTF. Written as DNA, the CDR3 is TGTGCCAGCAGCCAAGAGGAACTCAGGGGCAGATTGAACTATGGCTACACCTTC.

The chain employs TRBV11-2 and TRBJ1-4, with a tentative D call TRBD1 (6 bases). CDR1 is SGHAT, CDR2 FQNNGV, per germline. V lost 5 bases to trimming and J lost 2 bases, with 18 bases between them. The CDR3 contains 17 residues. The DNA of the CDR3 is TGTGCCAGCAGCGGGGGCCAGGGGCCCCCTACTAATGAAAAACTGTTTTTT. Translation gives CASSGGQGPPTNEKLFF.

This sequence joins TRBV2 and TRBJ1-1; D may be TRBD1 (5 bases). Germline V gives CDR1 SNHLY, CDR2 FYNNEI. The CDR3 totals 14 residues. Trimming removed 3 bases at V and 11 bases at J, with 19 bases between. The DNA for the CDR3 is TGTGCCAGCAGTGATAGACAGCAAACAGGTCGGGCTTTCTTT. This translates into CASSDRQQTGRAFF.

This clone was observed once. The rearrangement links TRBV7-2 to TRBJ2-3; 11 bases agree with TRBD2. The V segment lost 5 bases and the J segment 5 bases; nucleotides outside the gene matches: 3. CDR1 is SGHTA, CDR2 FQGNSA, per germline. The CDR3 length is 14 residues. CDR3 residues: CASSNGLAGDTQYF. The CDR3 DNA reads as TGTGCCAGCAGCAACGGACTAGCGGGAGATACGCAGTATTTT.

The J gene is TRBJ2-5, the V gene TRBV19; 14 positions match TRBD2. V lost 3 bases to trimming and J lost 3 bases; unmatched junction nucleotides: 6. This CDR3 is built from 17 residues. The germline V gene has CDR1 LNHDA and CDR2 SQIVND (reference sequence). Written as DNA, the CDR3 is TGTGCCAGTAGTATCCCCGGGACTAGCGGGGGTAAAGAGACCCAGTACTTC. Translating gives CASSIPGTSGGKETQYF. Using reference TRBV19 and TRBJ2-5 for the parts outside the CDR3, the full variable domain is DGGITQSPKYLFRKEGQNVTLSCEQNLNHDAMYWYRQDPGQGLRLIYYSQIVNDFQKGDIAEGYSVSREKKESFPLTVTSAQKNPTAFYLCASSIPGTSGGKETQYFGPGTRLLVL.

The rearrangement links TRBV5-1 to TRBJ2-1; TRBD2 matches at 12 bases. CDR1 is SGHRS, CDR2 YFSETQ, per germline. After removal of 4 bases from V and 9 bases from J, the junction contained 5 bases not matched to a gene. This CDR3 spans 14 amino acids. The DNA for the CDR3 is TGCGCCAGCAGCCAGCTAGCGGGAGGGGCTGAGCAGTTCTTC. As protein: CASSQLAGGAEQFF. The full variable domain, completed using reference TRBV5-1 and TRBJ2-1, is KAGVTQTPRYLIKTRGQQVTLSCSPISGHRSVSWYQQTPGQGLQFLFEYFSETQRNKGNFPGRFSGRQFSNSRSEMNVSTLELGDSALYLCASSQLAGGAEQFFGPGTRLTVL.